This is a list of T cell receptor beta chains from one sample in a study of T cell changes during pregnancy in multiple sclerosis. Generated by immunoSEQ multiplex PCR, the TCRdb table keeps only in-frame clones and is missing some. This sample has 35,000 to 50,000 clones, with 75% to 90% found just once. Specimen: peripheral blood, collected in the second trimester of pregnancy. All receptors come from a female donor in good health, enrolled as a control in a pregnancy study. Both conserved end residues are part of each CDR3. A D gene is named only where the DNA matches it firmly. The size field is filled for only some rows; it gives once, few, many or a size class.

abundance: -
d_gene: TRBD2
j_gene: TRBJ2-5
v_gene: TRBV4-3
CDR3nt: TGCGCCAGCAGCCAATGGTCTAGCGGGGGGGAAGAGACCCAGTACTTC
CDR3aa: CASSQWSSGGEETQYF

abundance: -
d_gene: -
j_gene: TRBJ1-3
v_gene: TRBV5-6
CDR3nt: TGTGCCAGCAGCTTGAGTTTGGTCCAGGTAAACTCTGGAAACACCATATATTTT
CDR3aa: CASSLSLVQVNSGNTIYF

abundance: -
d_gene: -
j_gene: TRBJ1-3
v_gene: TRBV6-5
CDR3nt: TGTGCCAGCAGGGGGGGAGGAACGGGAAACACCATATATTTT
CDR3aa: CASRGGGTGNTIYF

abundance: -
d_gene: -
j_gene: TRBJ2-7
v_gene: TRBV6-6
CDR3nt: TGTGCCAGCAGTCCGGAGGACCTCAGCTCCTACGAGCAGTACTTC
CDR3aa: CASSPEDLSSYEQYF

abundance: -
d_gene: -
j_gene: TRBJ1-2
v_gene: TRBV15
CDR3nt: TGTGCCACCAGCTACGGGGAGAACTATGGCTACACCTTC
CDR3aa: CATSYGENYGYTF

abundance: -
d_gene: TRBD2
j_gene: TRBJ2-7
v_gene: TRBV19
CDR3nt: TGTGCCAGTAGTATGTGGGCGGGAGGGGGCGAGCAGTACTTC
CDR3aa: CASSMWAGGGEQYF

abundance: -
d_gene: -
j_gene: TRBJ2-5
v_gene: TRBV9
CDR3nt: TGTGCCAGCAGCAACCCCCGGGACTCTCGGGAGACCCAGTACTTC
CDR3aa: CASSNPRDSRETQYF

abundance: -
d_gene: TRBD1
j_gene: TRBJ1-2
v_gene: TRBV5-6
CDR3nt: TGTGCCAGCAGCTTGGTCGACAGGGAGGAGGGCTACACCTTC
CDR3aa: CASSLVDREEGYTF

abundance: -
d_gene: -
j_gene: TRBJ1-5
v_gene: TRBV7-2
CDR3nt: TGTGCCAGCAGCTTAGTCCAGGCCCTCAATCAGCCCCAGCATTTT
CDR3aa: CASSLVQALNQPQHF

abundance: -
d_gene: -
j_gene: TRBJ2-2
v_gene: TRBV5-1
CDR3nt: TGCGCCAGCAGCTACGAGCGGTCGAACACCGGGGAGCTGTTTTTT
CDR3aa: CASSYERSNTGELFF

abundance: -
d_gene: TRBD2
j_gene: TRBJ2-1
v_gene: TRBV9
CDR3nt: TGTGCCAGCAGCGCTAGCGGAAGGGTCAATGAGCAGTTCTTC
CDR3aa: CASSASGRVNEQFF

abundance: -
d_gene: -
j_gene: TRBJ1-1
v_gene: TRBV7-9
CDR3nt: TGTGCCAGCAGCTCCAGGGGAATGAGCATACCTGAAGCTTTCTTT
CDR3aa: CASSSRGMSIPEAFF

abundance: -
d_gene: -
j_gene: TRBJ1-5
v_gene: TRBV7-2
CDR3nt: TGTGCCAGCAGCCCCGGCGACAGAAGCAATCAGCCCCAGCATTTT
CDR3aa: CASSPGDRSNQPQHF

abundance: -
d_gene: -
j_gene: TRBJ2-2
v_gene: TRBV29-1
CDR3nt: TGCAGCGTTTTTCTTGTCTCTAGCAGAAACACCGGGGAGCTGTTTTTT
CDR3aa: CSVFLVSSRNTGELFF

abundance: -
d_gene: -
j_gene: TRBJ1-2
v_gene: TRBV7-8
CDR3nt: TGTGCCAGCAGCTTAAATCAGGGTCAGGCCTATGGCTACACCTTC
CDR3aa: CASSLNQGQAYGYTF

abundance: -
d_gene: TRBD1
j_gene: TRBJ1-2
v_gene: TRBV5-8
CDR3nt: TGTGCCAGCAGACCTAGGGACAGGGTTAACTATGGCTACACCTTC
CDR3aa: CASRPRDRVNYGYTF

abundance: once
d_gene: -
j_gene: TRBJ2-2
v_gene: TRBV11-3
CDR3nt: TGTGCCAGCAGCCAGACCGGGGAGCTGTTTTTT
CDR3aa: CASSQTGELFF

abundance: few
d_gene: -
j_gene: TRBJ1-1
v_gene: TRBV27
CDR3nt: TGTGCCAGCAGTTTCGGGGTCATGAACACTGAAGCTTTCTTT
CDR3aa: CASSFGVMNTEAFF

abundance: -
d_gene: -
j_gene: TRBJ1-3
v_gene: TRBV10-3
CDR3nt: TGTGCCATCAGTGGACAGGTCATCTCTGGAAACACCATATATTTT
CDR3aa: CAISGQVISGNTIYF

abundance: -
d_gene: TRBD1
j_gene: TRBJ1-3
v_gene: TRBV7-8
CDR3nt: TGTGCCAGCAGCTTATGGGACAGCCCGGTAATCCTATCTGGAAACACCATATATTTT
CDR3aa: CASSLWDSPVILSGNTIYF

abundance: once
d_gene: -
j_gene: TRBJ1-5
v_gene: TRBV29-1
CDR3nt: TGCAGCGTTGTTCAAAATAGCAATCAGCCCCAGCATTTT
CDR3aa: CSVVQNSNQPQHF

abundance: -
d_gene: TRBD2
j_gene: TRBJ2-1
v_gene: TRBV11-3
CDR3nt: TGTGCCAGCAGCTTTTCGAGGGAGGGAAGGAATGAGCAGTTCTTC
CDR3aa: CASSFSREGRNEQFF

abundance: -
d_gene: TRBD1
j_gene: TRBJ1-1
v_gene: TRBV19
CDR3nt: TGTGCCAGTAGTACCGGGGACAGGGGAAGAACTGAAGCTTTCTTT
CDR3aa: CASSTGDRGRTEAFF

abundance: -
d_gene: TRBD2
j_gene: TRBJ2-1
v_gene: TRBV6-1
CDR3nt: TGTGCCAGCTATGCTAGCGGGAGGAGCGGCGAGCAGTTCTTC
CDR3aa: CASYASGRSGEQFF

abundance: once
d_gene: TRBD1
j_gene: TRBJ1-2
v_gene: TRBV18
CDR3nt: TGTGCCAGCTCACCCGGACAGGGTGGCTACACCTTC
CDR3aa: CASSPGQGGYTF

abundance: -
d_gene: TRBD2
j_gene: TRBJ2-2
v_gene: TRBV13
CDR3nt: TGTGCCAGCAGCCCAGGACTAGCGGGGGGCCGTGGCACCGGGGAGCTGTTTTTT
CDR3aa: CASSPGLAGGRGTGELFF

abundance: -
d_gene: TRBD1
j_gene: TRBJ1-4
v_gene: TRBV12-5
CDR3nt: TGTGCTAGTGGTTCGGGACAGGGGAATGAAAAACTGTTTTTT
CDR3aa: CASGSGQGNEKLFF

abundance: -
d_gene: TRBD1
j_gene: TRBJ2-7
v_gene: TRBV6-1
CDR3nt: TGTGCCAGCACTGCGACAGGGGGTAGCTCCTACGAGCAGTACTTC
CDR3aa: CASTATGGSSYEQYF

abundance: -
d_gene: TRBD1
j_gene: TRBJ2-7
v_gene: TRBV6-5
CDR3nt: TGTGCCAGCAGTTACAACAGGGGGTCTGACGAGCAGTACTTC
CDR3aa: CASSYNRGSDEQYF

abundance: -
d_gene: TRBD2
j_gene: TRBJ2-1
v_gene: TRBV5-1
CDR3nt: TGCGCCAGCAGCCTGTGGCCAAATAGCGGGCAGACCTACAATGAGCAGTTCTTC
CDR3aa: CASSLWPNSGQTYNEQFF

abundance: -
d_gene: -
j_gene: TRBJ2-7
v_gene: TRBV5-1
CDR3nt: TGCGCCAGCAGATTGGCTAGCAGTTACGAGCAGTACTTC
CDR3aa: CASRLASSYEQYF

abundance: -
d_gene: TRBD1
j_gene: TRBJ1-2
v_gene: TRBV30
CDR3nt: TGTGCCTGGAGATCGGACAGGTCTGGGGGCTACACCTTC
CDR3aa: CAWRSDRSGGYTF

abundance: -
d_gene: TRBD1
j_gene: TRBJ2-2
v_gene: TRBV29-1
CDR3nt: TGCAGCGTTGAAGGCGGGACAGGAGCAAACACCGGGGAGCTGTTTTTT
CDR3aa: CSVEGGTGANTGELFF

abundance: -
d_gene: -
j_gene: TRBJ1-3
v_gene: TRBV19
CDR3nt: TGTGCCAGTAGCCCCTCGACTGGCTCTGGAAACACCATATATTTT
CDR3aa: CASSPSTGSGNTIYF

abundance: -
d_gene: -
j_gene: TRBJ1-5
v_gene: TRBV30
CDR3nt: TGTGCCTGGAGTGTGACGAGCGGGAAGAATCAGCCCCAGCATTTT
CDR3aa: CAWSVTSGKNQPQHF

abundance: -
d_gene: -
j_gene: TRBJ1-1
v_gene: TRBV29-1
CDR3nt: TGCAGCTCTTCAATACAGGGTGCTGAAGCTTTCTTT
CDR3aa: CSSSIQGAEAFF

abundance: -
d_gene: -
j_gene: TRBJ2-3
v_gene: TRBV20-1
CDR3nt: TGCAGTGCCGGGAGCCCAGATACGCAGTATTTT
CDR3aa: CSAGSPDTQYF

abundance: -
d_gene: TRBD1
j_gene: TRBJ2-7
v_gene: TRBV27
CDR3nt: TGTGCCAGCAGTTTCAGGGGGATATCTGGCGAGCAGTACTTC
CDR3aa: CASSFRGISGEQYF

abundance: -
d_gene: -
j_gene: TRBJ1-1
v_gene: TRBV7-2
CDR3nt: TGTGCCAGCAGCTTAAACAGGAACACTGAAGCTTTCTTT
CDR3aa: CASSLNRNTEAFF